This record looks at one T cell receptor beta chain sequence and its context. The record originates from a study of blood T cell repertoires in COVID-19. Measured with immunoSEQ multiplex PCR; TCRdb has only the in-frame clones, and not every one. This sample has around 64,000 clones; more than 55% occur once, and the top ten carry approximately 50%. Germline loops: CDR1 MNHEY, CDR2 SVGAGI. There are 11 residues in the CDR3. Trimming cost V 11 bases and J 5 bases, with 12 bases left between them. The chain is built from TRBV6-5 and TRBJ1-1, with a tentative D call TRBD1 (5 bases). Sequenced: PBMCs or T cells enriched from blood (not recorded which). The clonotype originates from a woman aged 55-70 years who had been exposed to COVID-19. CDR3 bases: TGTGCCTGGGGGGGAGGGACTGAAGCTTTCTTT. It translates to CAWGGGTEAFF.